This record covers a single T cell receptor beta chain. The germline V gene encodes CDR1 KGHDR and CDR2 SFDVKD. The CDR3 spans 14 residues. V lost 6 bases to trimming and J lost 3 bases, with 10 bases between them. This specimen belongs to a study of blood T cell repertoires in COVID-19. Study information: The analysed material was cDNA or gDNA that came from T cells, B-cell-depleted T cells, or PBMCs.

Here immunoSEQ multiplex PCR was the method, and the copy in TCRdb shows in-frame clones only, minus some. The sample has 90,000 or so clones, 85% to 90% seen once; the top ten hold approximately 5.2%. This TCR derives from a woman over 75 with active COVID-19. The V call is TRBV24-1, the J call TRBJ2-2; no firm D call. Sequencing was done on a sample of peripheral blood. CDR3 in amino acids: CATSLSRDTGELFF. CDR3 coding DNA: TGTGCCACCAGTCTATCTAGAGACACCGGGGAGCTGTTTTTT.